Listed here are 25 T cell receptor beta chains from one sample, sequenced in a study of blood T cell repertoires in COVID-19. TCRdb's table, derived via immunoSEQ multiplex PCR, lists solely in-frame clones and lacks some. The sample holds about 240,000 clones, about 73% seen once. Sequencing was done on a sample of peripheral blood. The receptor set was obtained from a woman older than 75 with acute or convalescent COVID-19.

The V and J genes are TRBV4-2 and TRBJ2-1; the D gene is possibly TRBD2 (5 bases). This CDR3 region has 15 residues. Germline values: CDR1 LGHNA, CDR2 YNFKEQ. V gave up 5 bases and J gave up 1 base, with 12 bases separating them. CDR3 amino acids: CASSKDSDSYNEQFF. The CDR3 DNA reads TGTGCCAGCAGCAAGGACTCGGATTCCTACAATGAGCAGTTCTTC.

V and J are TRBV3-1 (or the pseudogene TRBV3-2) and TRBJ1-1, with 7 bases fitting TRBD1. CDR1 is LGHDT, CDR2 YNNKEL, per germline (reference sequence). The V gene end was trimmed by 4 bases and the J gene end by 8 bases; junction bases not matched to a gene: 7. The CDR3 length is 13 residues. CDR3 in amino acids: CASSLTLDREAFF. The CDR3 DNA sequence: TGTGCCAGCAGCCTAACTTTGGACAGGGAAGCTTTCTTT.

This chain joins TRBV7-2 and TRBJ2-7, with 7 bases aligning to TRBD2. Germline V gives CDR1 SGHTA, CDR2 FQGNSA. V shed 4 bases and J 0 bases; nucleotides not matched to a gene: 15. This CDR3 has 18 amino acids. CDR3 in amino acids: CASSSQPPAGTSSYEQYF. DNA for the CDR3: TGTGCCAGCAGCTCCCAGCCTCCAGCGGGGACCTCCTCCTACGAGCAGTACTTC.

The rearrangement uses TRBV5-1 and TRBJ1-1; weak D call: TRBD1 (5 bases). V was pared by 3 bases and J by 1 base, with 10 bases between. The CDR3 runs to 14 residues. The germline gives CDR1 SGHRS, CDR2 YFSETQ. The CDR3 sequence: CASSSTTANTEAFF. The DNA of the CDR3 is TGCGCCAGCAGCTCCACGACAGCGAACACTGAAGCTTTCTTT.

CDR3 coding DNA: TGTGCCTGGAGTGTACTGGGACAGTCCACCGGGGAGCTGTTTTTT. It yields the protein CAWSVLGQSTGELFF. V gene TRBV30 combines with J gene TRBJ2-2, with 7 bases that match TRBD1. Looked up from germline, CDR1 is GTSNPN and CDR2 is SVGIG (reference sequence). The CDR3 is 15 residues long. The ends lost 0 bases at V and 4 bases at J; junction bases unmatched: 5.

The chain links TRBV5-4 to TRBJ2-7, with 7 bases identical to TRBD1. The CDR3 covers 15 residues. CDR1 and CDR2 from the germline V gene are SGHNT and YYREEE (reference sequence). J lost 0 bases, V lost 0 bases, and 3 bases had no gene match. The CDR3 DNA is TGTGCCAGCAGCTTGGGCGGACAGGCCTCCTACGAGCAGTACTTC. Residues: CASSLGGQASYEQYF.

The chain links TRBV4-2 to TRBJ1-1, with a weak D call TRBD1 (6 bases). The germline V gene has CDR1 LGHNA and CDR2 YNFKEQ. V shed 6 bases and J shed 4 bases, with 21 bases lying between them. This CDR3 is built from 16 residues. CDR3 nucleotide sequence: TGTGCCAGCAGACGCGCCACAGGGCTCCCACCCACTGAAGCTTTCTTT. Protein: CASRRATGLPPTEAFF.

V gene TRBV19 combines with J gene TRBJ2-5; D is perhaps TRBD2 (7 bases). V lost 5 bases, J lost 6 bases, and 19 bases lay in between. Per the germline V gene, CDR1 is LNHDA and CDR2 is SQIVND (reference sequence). The CDR3 has 15 amino acids. CDR3 in amino acids: CASSSEGGAGKTQYF. The DNA for the CDR3 is TGTGCCAGTAGTTCAGAGGGGGGGGCTGGAAAGACCCAGTACTTC.

This chain connects TRBV6-5 to TRBJ1-2, with D maybe TRBD1 (6 bases). CDR1 is MNHEY and CDR2 is SVGAGI in the germline V gene. CDR3 size: 13 residues. Trimming removed 6 bases from V and 3 bases from J, with 11 bases in between. This chain's CDR3 is CASRFDRYYGYTF. For the CDR3, the DNA is TGTGCCAGCAGGTTCGACAGGTACTATGGCTACACCTTC.

The chain employs TRBV19 and TRBJ1-5, with 10 bases aligning to TRBD1. Germline assignment: CDR1 LNHDA and CDR2 SQIVND (reference sequence). This CDR3 has 16 amino acids. J was trimmed by 6 bases and V by 3 bases; bases with no gene match: 8. CDR3 nucleotide sequence: TGTGCCAGTAGTATTAGGGGGACAGGGGCTTCTCAGCCCCAGCATTTT. It translates to CASSIRGTGASQPQHF.

V is TRBV5-1 and J is TRBJ2-1, with D possibly being TRBD2 (5 bases). Germline CDR1 SGHRS, CDR2 YFSETQ. The germline V and J ends were trimmed by 4 bases and 3 bases, with 8 bases remaining between them. The CDR3 covers 13 residues. The chain's CDR3 is CASSPRGYNEQFF. CDR3 nucleotides: TGCGCCAGCAGCCCCCGGGGCTACAATGAGCAGTTCTTC.

The chain links TRBV7-9 to TRBJ2-3; tentative D call: TRBD1 (6 bases). The ends were cut back, 4 bases at V and 1 base at J, with 15 bases in the middle. CDR3 length equals 16 residues. Germline CDR1 reads SEHNR; CDR2 reads FQNEAQ (reference sequence). The CDR3 loop is CASSSQTGGGTDTQYF. The CDR3 DNA follows: TGTGCCAGCAGCTCCCAGACAGGCGGCGGCACAGATACGCAGTATTTT.

This chain connects TRBV3-1 (or the pseudogene TRBV3-2) to TRBJ1-1, with D uncertain. Germline V CDR1 and CDR2: LGHDT, YNNKEL (reference sequence). This CDR3 has 13 amino acids. V lost 3 bases to trimming and J lost 6 bases, with 11 bases between them. CDR3 sequence: CASSQGSVPEAFF. The CDR3 region has the DNA TGTGCCAGCAGCCAGGGCTCGGTTCCTGAAGCTTTCTTT.

This clone was found once. V is TRBV5-1 and J is TRBJ2-1; the match to TRBD2 covers 8 bases. Germline V gives CDR1 SGHRS, CDR2 YFSETQ. This CDR3 contains 17 residues. V dropped 0 bases and J dropped 4; count of bases not matched to a gene: 9. For the CDR3, the DNA is TGCGCCAGCAGCTTGGCCCCGGGACTAGGAATTTACAATGAGCAGTTCTTC. Its translation: CASSLAPGLGIYNEQFF.

The rearrangement joins TRBV27 to TRBJ2-2; 13 nucleotides align to TRBD2. The CDR3 is 18 residues long. V shed 5 bases, J shed 6 bases, and the junction held 12 bases outside the gene matches. Looked up from germline, CDR1 is MNHEY and CDR2 is SMNVEV (reference sequence). This CDR3 is CASSPRAVLAGGPGELFF. The CDR3 nucleotides are TGTGCCAGCAGTCCGCGAGCGGTACTAGCGGGGGGGCCCGGGGAGCTGTTTTTT.

The chain uses TRBV5-1 and TRBJ1-3, with D possibly TRBD1 on 5 matching bases. From germline, CDR1 is SGHRS and CDR2 YFSETQ. This CDR3 contains 14 residues. The V and J ends lost 0 bases and 4 bases respectively, with 8 bases between them. The CDR3 loop reads CASSLEGRGNTIYF. DNA of the CDR3: TGCGCCAGCAGCTTGGAGGGGCGAGGAAACACCATATATTTT. Together with reference TRBV5-1 and TRBJ1-3, the CDR3 gives the full variable domain: KAGVTQTPRYLIKTRGQQVTLSCSPISGHRSVSWYQQTPGQGLQFLFEYFSETQRNKGNFPGRFSGRQFSNSRSEMNVSTLELGDSALYLCASSLEGRGNTIYFGEGSWLTVV.

In this sample, this clone turned up a few times. The sample has other DNA sequences that encode this CDR3 too. The rearrangement links TRBV6-5 to TRBJ2-7, with 9 positions matching TRBD1. The germline V gene encodes CDR1 MNHEY and CDR2 SVGAGI. With V trimmed by 2 bases and J by 2 bases, 1 base remained unmatched. The length of the CDR3 is 14 residues. The CDR3 loop is CASSYGTGTYEQYF. In nucleotides, the CDR3 is TGTGCCAGCAGTTACGGGACAGGGACCTACGAGCAGTACTTC.

The J gene is TRBJ1-5, the V gene TRBV10-2; no clear D. The CDR3 has 13 residues. Germline V gives CDR1 WSHSY, CDR2 SAAADI. Trimming took 7 bases from V and 5 from J, leaving 12 bases between them. The CDR3 sequence is CASKLRRDQPQHF. DNA for the CDR3: TGCGCCAGCAAATTGAGGCGGGATCAGCCCCAGCATTTT.

This clone was seen only once. This chain joins TRBV2 and TRBJ2-5, with TRBD2 identical over 9 bases. The CDR3 length is 15 residues. V lost 6 bases and J lost 6; bases outside the gene matches: 11. Per germline, CDR1 SNHLY and CDR2 FYNNEI. CDR3 sequence (DNA): TGTGCCAGCAGCCGCGATAGCGGGGGTGGTAAGACCCAGTACTTC. This codes for CASSRDSGGGKTQYF.

J is TRBJ2-6 and V is TRBV18, with 9 bases fitting TRBD1. This CDR3 region has 18 residues. Germline V lookup: CDR1 KGHSH, CDR2 LQKENI. Unmatched junction bases numbered 6, after V lost 2 bases and J lost 1 base. The CDR3 DNA is TGTGCCAGCTCACCAATCGGACAGGGGAATTCTGGGGCCAACGTCCTGACTTTC. Encoded protein: CASSPIGQGNSGANVLTF.

The rearrangement joins TRBV9 to TRBJ1-4, with 9 bases matching TRBD1. There are 15 residues in the CDR3. Germline assignment: CDR1 SGDLS and CDR2 YYNGEE. Germline trimming cut 4 bases from V and 7 bases from J; bases unmatched to any gene: 8. CDR3 loop: CASSTTGGGREKLFF. The CDR3 nucleotides read TGTGCCAGCAGCACCACAGGGGGCGGTCGTGAAAAACTGTTTTTT.

The chain has TRBV6-6 and TRBJ1-2; 8 nucleotides align to TRBD1. CDR3 length: 15 residues. Germline loops: CDR1 MNHNY, CDR2 SVGAGI (reference sequence). With 5 bases clipped from V and 4 bases from J, the junction kept 9 bases outside the gene matches. The CDR3 DNA reads as TGTGCCAGCAGTAGCGACAGGGGAACGGGCTATGGCTACACCTTC. Amino acids: CASSSDRGTGYGYTF.

As regards this clone: Distinct nucleotide sequences in the sample also encode this CDR3. The V gene is TRBV5-1, the J gene TRBJ1-4, with TRBD1 matching 9 bases. CDR1 and CDR2 (germline): SGHRS, YFSETQ. V dropped 3 bases and J dropped 5; count of bases not matched to a gene: 2. This CDR3 has 14 amino acids. CDR3 DNA: TGCGCCAGCAGCTCCGGGACAGGGAATGAAAAACTGTTTTTT. Protein product: CASSSGTGNEKLFF.

The chain joins TRBV7-6 to TRBJ2-5; 11 nucleotides line up with TRBD2. With V trimmed by 3 bases and J by 4 bases, 13 bases remained unmatched. The CDR3 length is 18 residues. The germline gives CDR1 SGHVS, CDR2 FNYEAQ. The CDR3 nucleotides read TGTGCCAGCAGCTTGGGGAGTCTAGCGGGGGGAGTGGGAGAGACCCAGTACTTC. As protein: CASSLGSLAGGVGETQYF.

This clone was picked up many times. The rearrangement uses TRBV27 and TRBJ2-7, with D perhaps matching TRBD2 (5 bases). CDR3 length: 14 amino acids. V was pared by 3 bases and J by 6 bases, with 15 bases between. CDR1 is MNHEY and CDR2 is SMNVEV in the germline V gene (reference sequence). CDR3 sequence: CASSFGGRSREQYF. The CDR3 DNA reads as TGTGCCAGCAGTTTTGGCGGGCGAAGCCGCGAGCAGTACTTC.